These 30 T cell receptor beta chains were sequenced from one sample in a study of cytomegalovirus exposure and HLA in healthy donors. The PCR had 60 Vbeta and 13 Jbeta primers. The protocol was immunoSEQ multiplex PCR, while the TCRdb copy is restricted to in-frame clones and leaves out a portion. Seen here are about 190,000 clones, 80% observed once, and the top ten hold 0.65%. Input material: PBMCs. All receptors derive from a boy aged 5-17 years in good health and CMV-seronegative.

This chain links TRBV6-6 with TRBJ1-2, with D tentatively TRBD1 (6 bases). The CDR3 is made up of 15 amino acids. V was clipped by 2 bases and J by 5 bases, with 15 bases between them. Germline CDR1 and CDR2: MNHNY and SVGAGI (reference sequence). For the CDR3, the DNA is TGTGCCAGCAGTTACCTGCAGGGGAGCGGTTATGGCTACACCTTC. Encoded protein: CASSYLQGSGYGYTF.

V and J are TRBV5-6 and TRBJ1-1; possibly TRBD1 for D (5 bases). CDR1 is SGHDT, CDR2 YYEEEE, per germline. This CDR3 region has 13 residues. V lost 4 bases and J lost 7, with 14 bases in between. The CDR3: CASSPTHDSEAFF. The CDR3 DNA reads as TGTGCCAGCAGCCCGACGCACGACAGTGAAGCTTTCTTT.

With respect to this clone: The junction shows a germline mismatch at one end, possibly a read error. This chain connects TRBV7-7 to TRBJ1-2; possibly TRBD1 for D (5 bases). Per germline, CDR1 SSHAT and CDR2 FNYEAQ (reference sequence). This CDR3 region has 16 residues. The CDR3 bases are TGTGCTAGCAGCTCCCGCGACAGCCCAGCTAACTATGGCTACACCTTC. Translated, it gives CASSSRDSPANYGYTF.

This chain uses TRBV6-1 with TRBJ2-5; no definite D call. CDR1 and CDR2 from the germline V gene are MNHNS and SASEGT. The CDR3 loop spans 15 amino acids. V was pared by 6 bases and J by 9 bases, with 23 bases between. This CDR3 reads CASSGPVTAQDPQYF. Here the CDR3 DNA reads TGTGCCAGCAGCGGCCCGGTTACAGCCCAAGATCCCCAGTACTTC.

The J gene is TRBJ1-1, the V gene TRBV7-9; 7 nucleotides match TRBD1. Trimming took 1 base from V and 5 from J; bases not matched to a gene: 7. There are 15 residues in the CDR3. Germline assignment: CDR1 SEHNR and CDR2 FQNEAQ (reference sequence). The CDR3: CASSLVGGAGTEAFF. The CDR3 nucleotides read TGTGCCAGCAGCTTAGTAGGGGGCGCGGGGACTGAAGCTTTCTTT.

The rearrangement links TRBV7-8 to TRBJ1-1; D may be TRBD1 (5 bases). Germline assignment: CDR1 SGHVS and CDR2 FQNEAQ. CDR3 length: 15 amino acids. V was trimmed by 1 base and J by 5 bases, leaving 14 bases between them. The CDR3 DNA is TGTGCCAGCAGCTTAGTAGGGCAGGGTGGGACTGAAGCTTTCTTT. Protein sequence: CASSLVGQGGTEAFF.

The DNA of the CDR3 is TGTGCCAGCAGTCCAAGGACAGGGGGCACAGATACGCAGTATTTT. Amino acids: CASSPRTGGTDTQYF. V usage is TRBV11-3 and J usage is TRBJ2-3; 9 bases align to TRBD1. Germline V gives CDR1 SGHNT, CDR2 YENEEA. The CDR3 runs to 15 residues. With V trimmed by 6 bases and J by 1 base, 5 bases remained unmatched.

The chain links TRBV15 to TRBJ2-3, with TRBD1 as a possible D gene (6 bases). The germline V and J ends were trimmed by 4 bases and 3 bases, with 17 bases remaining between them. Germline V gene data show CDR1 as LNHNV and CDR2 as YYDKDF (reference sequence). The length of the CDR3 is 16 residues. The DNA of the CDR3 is TGTGCCACCAGCAACACCGGAGAGGGGGAAACAGATACGCAGTATTTT. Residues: CATSNTGEGETDTQYF.

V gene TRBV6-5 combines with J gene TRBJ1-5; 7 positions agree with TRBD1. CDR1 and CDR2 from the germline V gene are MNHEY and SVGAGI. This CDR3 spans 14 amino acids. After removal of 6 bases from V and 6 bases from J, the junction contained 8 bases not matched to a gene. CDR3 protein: CASSTTGIGQPQHF. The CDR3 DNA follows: TGTGCCAGCAGCACGACAGGGATAGGTCAGCCCCAGCATTTT.

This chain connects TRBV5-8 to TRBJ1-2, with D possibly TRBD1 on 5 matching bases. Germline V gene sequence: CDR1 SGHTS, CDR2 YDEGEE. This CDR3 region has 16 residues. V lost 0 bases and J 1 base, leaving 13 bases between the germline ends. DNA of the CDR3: TGTGCCAGCAGCTTGGCTGGGGCAGAACTTAACTATGGCTACACCTTC. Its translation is CASSLAGAELNYGYTF.

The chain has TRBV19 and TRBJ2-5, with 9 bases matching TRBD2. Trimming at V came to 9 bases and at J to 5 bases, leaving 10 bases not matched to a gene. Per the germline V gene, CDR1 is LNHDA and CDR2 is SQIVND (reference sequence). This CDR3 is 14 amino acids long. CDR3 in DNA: TGTGCCAGCCAAGCCGGGACTAGCAGGGAGACCCAGTACTTC. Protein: CASQAGTSRETQYF.

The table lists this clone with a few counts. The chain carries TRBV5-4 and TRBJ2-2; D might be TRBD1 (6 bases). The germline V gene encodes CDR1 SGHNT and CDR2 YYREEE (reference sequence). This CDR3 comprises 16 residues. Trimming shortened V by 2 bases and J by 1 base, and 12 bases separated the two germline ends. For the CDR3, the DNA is TGTGCCAGCAGCTTTACCGGGACATGGAACACCGGGGAGCTGTTTTTT. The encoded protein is CASSFTGTWNTGELFF.

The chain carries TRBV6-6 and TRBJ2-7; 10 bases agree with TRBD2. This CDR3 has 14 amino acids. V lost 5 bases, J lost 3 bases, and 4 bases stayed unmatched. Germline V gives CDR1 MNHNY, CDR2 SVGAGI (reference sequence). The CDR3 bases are TGTGCCAGCAGTCGAGGACTAGCGGACTACGAGCAGTACTTC. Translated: CASSRGLADYEQYF.

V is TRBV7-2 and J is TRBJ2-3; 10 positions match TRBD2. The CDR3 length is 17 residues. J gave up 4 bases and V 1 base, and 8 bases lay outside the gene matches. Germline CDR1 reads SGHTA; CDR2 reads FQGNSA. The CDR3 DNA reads TGTGCCAGCAGCTTAGAGGAAGCGGGAGGGCCCCCAGATACGCAGTATTTT. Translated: CASSLEEAGGPPDTQYF.

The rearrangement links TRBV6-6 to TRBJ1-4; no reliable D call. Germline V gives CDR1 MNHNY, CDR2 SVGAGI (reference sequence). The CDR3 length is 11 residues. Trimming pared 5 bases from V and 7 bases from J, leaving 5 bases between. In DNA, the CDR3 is TGTGCCAGCAGTGGAGGTGAAAAACTGTTTTTT. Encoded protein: CASSGGEKLFF.

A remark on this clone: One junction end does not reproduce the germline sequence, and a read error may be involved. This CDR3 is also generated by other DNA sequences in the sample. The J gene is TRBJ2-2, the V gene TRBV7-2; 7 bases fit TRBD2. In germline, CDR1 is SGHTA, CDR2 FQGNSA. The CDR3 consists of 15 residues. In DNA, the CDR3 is TGTGCCAGTAGCTCCCGGGACTACTACACCGGGGAGCTGTTTTTT. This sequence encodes CASSSRDYYTGELFF.

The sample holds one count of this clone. In DNA, the CDR3 is TGTGCCAGCAGCTTAGGCGGCGCTTTTGGGCCCCAGCATTTT. This codes for CASSLGGAFGPQHF. The chain couples TRBV7-2 to TRBJ1-5; D unresolved. Germline CDR1 reads SGHTA; CDR2 reads FQGNSA. CDR3 length: 14 amino acids. V gave up 1 base and J gave up 9 bases, with 13 bases separating them. Complete variable domain (other parts from reference TRBV7-2 and TRBJ1-5): GAGVSQSPSNKVTEKGKDVELRCDPISGHTALYWYRQSLGQGLEFLIYFQGNSAPDKSGLPSDRFSAERTGGSVSTLTIQRTQQEDSAVYLCASSLGGAFGPQHFGDGTRLSIL.

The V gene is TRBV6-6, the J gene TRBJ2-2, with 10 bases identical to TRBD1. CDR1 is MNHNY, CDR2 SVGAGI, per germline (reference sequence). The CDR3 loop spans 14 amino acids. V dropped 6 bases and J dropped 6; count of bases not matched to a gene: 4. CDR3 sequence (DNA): TGTGCCAGCAGACGGACAGGGGGTGCCGGGGAGCTGTTTTTT. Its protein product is CASRRTGGAGELFF.

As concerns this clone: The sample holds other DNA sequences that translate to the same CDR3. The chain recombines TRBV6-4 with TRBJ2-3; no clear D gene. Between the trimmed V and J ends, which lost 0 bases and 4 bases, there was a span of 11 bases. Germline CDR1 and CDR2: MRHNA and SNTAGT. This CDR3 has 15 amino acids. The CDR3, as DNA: TGTGCCAGCAGTGACTCGAGTGGCGGCCCAGATACGCAGTATTTT. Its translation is CASSDSSGGPDTQYF.

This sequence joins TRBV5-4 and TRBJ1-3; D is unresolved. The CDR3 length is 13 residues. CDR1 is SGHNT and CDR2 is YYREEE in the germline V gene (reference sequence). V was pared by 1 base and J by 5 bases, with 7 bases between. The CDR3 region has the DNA TGTGCCAGCAGCTTGAATACTCGAAACACCATATATTTT. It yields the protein CASSLNTRNTIYF.

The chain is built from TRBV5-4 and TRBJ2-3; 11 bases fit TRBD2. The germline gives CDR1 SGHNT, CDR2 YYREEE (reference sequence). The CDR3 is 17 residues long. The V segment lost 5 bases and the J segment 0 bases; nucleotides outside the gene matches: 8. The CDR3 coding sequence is TGTGCCAGCAGGTTTGGGACTAGCGGCCCTAGCACAGATACGCAGTATTTT. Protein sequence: CASRFGTSGPSTDTQYF.

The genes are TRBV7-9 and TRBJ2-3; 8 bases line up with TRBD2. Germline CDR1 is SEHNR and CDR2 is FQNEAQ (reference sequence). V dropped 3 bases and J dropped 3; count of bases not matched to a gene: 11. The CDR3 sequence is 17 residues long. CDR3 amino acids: CASSFQTSGITTDTQYF. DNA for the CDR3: TGTGCCAGCAGCTTTCAAACTAGCGGCATAACGACAGATACGCAGTATTTT.

The CDR3 sequence is CAWSATSPGELFF. In nucleotides, the CDR3 is TGTGCCTGGAGTGCAACTAGCCCCGGGGAGCTGTTTTTT. The chain combines TRBV30 with TRBJ2-2; possible D gene TRBD2, 6 bases. V was clipped by 1 base and J by 6 bases, with 9 bases between them. This CDR3 comprises 13 residues. Germline assignment: CDR1 GTSNPN and CDR2 SVGIG (reference sequence).

The CDR3 here is CATSLDRRHEKLFF. Written as DNA, the CDR3 is TGTGCCACCAGCCTTGACAGGAGGCATGAAAAACTGTTTTTT. The gene calls are TRBV15 and TRBJ1-4; D possibly corresponds to TRBD1 (6 bases). Trimming left V 5 bases short and J 6 bases short, with 13 bases between. From germline, CDR1 is LNHNV and CDR2 YYDKDF (reference sequence). The length of the CDR3 is 14 residues.

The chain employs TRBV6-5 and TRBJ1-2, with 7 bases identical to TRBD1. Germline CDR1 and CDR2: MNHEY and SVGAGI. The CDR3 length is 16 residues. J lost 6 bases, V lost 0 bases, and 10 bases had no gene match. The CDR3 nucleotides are TGTGCCAGCAGTTACTCTGTAACAGGGGCCCTAGATGGCTACACCTTC. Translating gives CASSYSVTGALDGYTF.

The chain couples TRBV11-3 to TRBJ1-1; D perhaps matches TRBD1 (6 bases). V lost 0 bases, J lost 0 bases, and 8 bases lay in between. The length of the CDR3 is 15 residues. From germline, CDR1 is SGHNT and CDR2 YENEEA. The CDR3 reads CASSLEGGLNTEAFF. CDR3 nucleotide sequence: TGTGCCAGCAGCTTAGAGGGGGGGCTGAACACTGAAGCTTTCTTT.

The chain's CDR3 is CASSFGGAGEYEQYF. CDR3 in DNA: TGTGCCAGCAGCTTCGGGGGAGCGGGAGAGTACGAGCAGTACTTC. This chain links TRBV13 with TRBJ2-7; TRBD2 matches 8 bases. Trimming at V came to 3 bases and at J to 4 bases, leaving 8 bases not matched to a gene. Germline CDR1 PRHDT, CDR2 FYEKMQ (reference sequence). The CDR3 has 15 amino acids.

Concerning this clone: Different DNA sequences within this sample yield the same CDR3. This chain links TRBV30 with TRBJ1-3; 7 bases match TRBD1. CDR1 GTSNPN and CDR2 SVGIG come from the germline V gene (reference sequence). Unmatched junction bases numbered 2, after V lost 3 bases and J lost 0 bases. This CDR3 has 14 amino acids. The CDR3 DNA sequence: TGTGCCTGGAGCCGGACAGGCTCTGGAAACACCATATATTTT. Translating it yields CAWSRTGSGNTIYF. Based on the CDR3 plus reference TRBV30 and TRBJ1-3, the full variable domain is SQTIHQWPATLVQPVGSPLSLECTVEGTSNPNLYWYRQAAGRGLQLLFYSVGIGQISSEVPQNLSASRPQDRQFILSSKKLLLSDSGFYLCAWSRTGSGNTIYFGEGSWLTVV.

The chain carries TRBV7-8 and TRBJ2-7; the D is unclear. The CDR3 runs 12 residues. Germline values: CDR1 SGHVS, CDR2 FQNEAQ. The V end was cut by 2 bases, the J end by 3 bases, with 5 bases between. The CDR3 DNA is TGTGCCAGCAGCTTAATAAACTACGAGCAGTACTTC. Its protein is CASSLINYEQYF.

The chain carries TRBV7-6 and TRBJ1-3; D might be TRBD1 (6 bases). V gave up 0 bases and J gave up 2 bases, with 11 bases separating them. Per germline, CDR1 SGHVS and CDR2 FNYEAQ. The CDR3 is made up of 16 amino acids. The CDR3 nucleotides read TGTGCCAGCAGCTTAGCTACAGGGCCTGCTGGAAACACCATATATTTT. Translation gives CASSLATGPAGNTIYF.